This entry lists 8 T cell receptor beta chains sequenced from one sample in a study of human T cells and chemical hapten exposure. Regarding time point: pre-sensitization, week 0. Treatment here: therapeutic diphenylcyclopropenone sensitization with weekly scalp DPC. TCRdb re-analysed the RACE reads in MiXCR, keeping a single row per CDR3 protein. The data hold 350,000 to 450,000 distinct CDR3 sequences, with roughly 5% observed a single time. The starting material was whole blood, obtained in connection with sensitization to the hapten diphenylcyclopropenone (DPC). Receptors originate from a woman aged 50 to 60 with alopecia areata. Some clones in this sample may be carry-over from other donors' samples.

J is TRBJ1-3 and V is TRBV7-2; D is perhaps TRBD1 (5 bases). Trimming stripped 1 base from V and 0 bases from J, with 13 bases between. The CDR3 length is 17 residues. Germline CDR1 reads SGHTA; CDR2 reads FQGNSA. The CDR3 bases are TGTGCCAGCAGCTTAGGGAGATTCGGGGCCTCTGGAAACACCATATATTTT. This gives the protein CASSLGRFGASGNTIYF. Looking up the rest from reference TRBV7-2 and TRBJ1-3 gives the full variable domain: GAGVSQSPSNKVTEKGKDVELRCDPISGHTALYWYRQSLGQGLEFLIYFQGNSAPDKSGLPSDRFSAERTGGSVSTLTIQRTQQEDSAVYLCASSLGRFGASGNTIYFGEGSWLTVV.

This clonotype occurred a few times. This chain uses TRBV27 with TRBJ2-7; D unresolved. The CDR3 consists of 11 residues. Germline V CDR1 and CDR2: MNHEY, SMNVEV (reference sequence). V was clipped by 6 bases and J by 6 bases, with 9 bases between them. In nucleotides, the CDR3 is TGTGCCAGCAGGTCGGGCTTCGAGCAGTACTTC. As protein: CASRSGFEQYF.

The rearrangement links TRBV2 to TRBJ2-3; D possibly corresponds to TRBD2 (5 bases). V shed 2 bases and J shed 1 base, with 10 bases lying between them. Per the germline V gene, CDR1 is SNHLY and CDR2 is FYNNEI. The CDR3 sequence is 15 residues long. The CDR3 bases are TGTGCCAGCAGTGAATTCGGGGTTGGCACAGATACGCAGTATTTT. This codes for CASSEFGVGTDTQYF.

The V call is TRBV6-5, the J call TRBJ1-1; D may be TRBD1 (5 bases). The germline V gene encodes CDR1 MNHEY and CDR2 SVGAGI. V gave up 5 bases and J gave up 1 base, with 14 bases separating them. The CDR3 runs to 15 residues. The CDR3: CASSPGAQANTEAFF. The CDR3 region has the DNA TGTGCCAGCAGTCCCGGCGCACAGGCGAACACTGAAGCTTTCTTT.

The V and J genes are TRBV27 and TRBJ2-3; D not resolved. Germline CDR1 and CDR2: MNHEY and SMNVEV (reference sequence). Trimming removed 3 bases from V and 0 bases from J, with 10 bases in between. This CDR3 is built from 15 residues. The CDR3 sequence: CASSFRLSSTDTQYF. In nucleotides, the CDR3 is TGTGCCAGCAGTTTCCGACTCTCTAGCACAGATACGCAGTATTTT.

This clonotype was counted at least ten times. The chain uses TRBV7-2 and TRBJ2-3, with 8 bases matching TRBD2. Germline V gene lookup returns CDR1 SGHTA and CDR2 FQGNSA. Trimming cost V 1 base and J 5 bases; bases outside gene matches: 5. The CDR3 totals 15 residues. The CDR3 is CASSLVGGGEDTQYF. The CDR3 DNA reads TGTGCCAGCAGCTTAGTCGGGGGGGGCGAAGATACGCAGTATTTT.

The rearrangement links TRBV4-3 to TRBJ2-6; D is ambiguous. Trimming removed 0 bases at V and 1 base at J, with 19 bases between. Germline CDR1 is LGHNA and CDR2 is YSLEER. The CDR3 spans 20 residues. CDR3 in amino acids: CASSQEPIGLSGSGANVLTF. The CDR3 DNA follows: TGCGCCAGCAGCCAAGAACCCATTGGGCTCTCTGGTTCTGGGGCCAACGTCCTGACTTTC.

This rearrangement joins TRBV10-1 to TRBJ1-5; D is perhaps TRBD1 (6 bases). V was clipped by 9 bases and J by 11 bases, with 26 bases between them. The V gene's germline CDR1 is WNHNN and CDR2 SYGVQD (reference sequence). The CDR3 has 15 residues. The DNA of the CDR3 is TGCGCCAGTAACCCGGGGGCCGTGAAGGGTCTATCCCAGCATTTT. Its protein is CASNPGAVKGLSQHF.